This TCR beta chain was retrieved from a study of beta chain features in type 1 diabetes. Study-wide points: Because the template was cDNA, high-expressing cells might be over-represented. Possible PCR preference for shorter templates applied equally to patients and controls. HLA effects on TCRB rearrangement stayed unresolved here. TCRB CDR3s were moderately but significantly shorter in Type 1 diabetes patients in all four CD4+ subsets.

In this sample, this clone turned up many times. What it binds is not known. Additional DNA sequences in this sample encode the identical CDR3. Reverse transcribing all isolated RNA meant expressed TCRB transcripts were sequenced. Clones were read by immunoSEQ multiplex PCR, and TCRdb kept only the in-frame ones, dropping some. The table records over 300,000 clones, around 8% of them present only once. The clonotype originates from a woman younger than 35 in good health. The sequencing input was central memory CD4+ T cells from blood.

In DNA form, the CDR3 reads TGTGCCAGCAGTTTACAGGAGAACACTGAAGCTTTCTTT. It specifies CASSLQENTEAFF. The chain links TRBV14 to TRBJ1-1; tentative D call: TRBD1 (5 bases). CDR3 length: 13 residues. V gave up 6 bases and J gave up 1 base, with 9 bases separating them. CDR1 is SGHDN and CDR2 is FVKESK in the germline V gene.